This T cell receptor (beta chain) was identified during a study of CD8+ T cells in alopecia areata. Study results and limitations: Patients shared TCRs less clearly than mice did, possibly for HLA-related reasons.

The authors extracted RNA and reverse transcribed it into cDNA as the sequencing template. Only in-frame clones appear in the TCRdb table, and some are missing; sequencing was by immunoSEQ multiplex PCR. The sample consists of 140,000 to 150,000 clones, 40% to 50% of them appearing once. This CDR3 has 18 residues. The ends lost 4 bases at V and 0 bases at J; junction bases unmatched: 7. The germline V gene has CDR1 SEHNR and CDR2 FQNEAQ (reference sequence). Points on this clone: What it binds is unknown.

Input material: CD4+ T cells sorted from blood. This sequence originates from a human donor with alopecia areata. The chain recombines TRBV7-9 with TRBJ2-7; 15 bases line up with TRBD2. CDR3 bases: TGTGCCAGCAGCTCCCCCGGGACTAGCGGGAGGAGCTCCTACGAGCAGTACTTC. This gives the protein CASSSPGTSGRSSYEQYF.